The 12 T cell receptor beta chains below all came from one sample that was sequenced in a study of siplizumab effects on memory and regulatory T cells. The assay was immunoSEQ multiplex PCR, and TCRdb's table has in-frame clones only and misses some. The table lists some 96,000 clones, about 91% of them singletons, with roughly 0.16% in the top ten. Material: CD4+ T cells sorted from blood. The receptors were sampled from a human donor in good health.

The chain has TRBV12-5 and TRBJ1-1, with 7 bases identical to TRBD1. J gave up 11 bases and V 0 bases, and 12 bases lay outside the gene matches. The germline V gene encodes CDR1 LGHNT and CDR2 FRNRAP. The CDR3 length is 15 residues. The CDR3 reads CASGLVTGKGVRAFF. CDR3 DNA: TGTGCTAGTGGTTTGGTGACAGGGAAGGGTGTAAGGGCTTTCTTT.

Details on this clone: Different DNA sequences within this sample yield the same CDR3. DNA for the CDR3: TGTGCCTCGGGGCGGGGTGGGGAGACCCAGTACTTC. It codes for CASGRGGETQYF. The chain combines TRBV25-1 with TRBJ2-5; D is perhaps TRBD2 (6 bases). Germline values: CDR1 MGHDK, CDR2 SYGVNS. The CDR3 is 12 amino acids. The V end was cut by 11 bases, the J end by 5 bases, with 15 bases between.

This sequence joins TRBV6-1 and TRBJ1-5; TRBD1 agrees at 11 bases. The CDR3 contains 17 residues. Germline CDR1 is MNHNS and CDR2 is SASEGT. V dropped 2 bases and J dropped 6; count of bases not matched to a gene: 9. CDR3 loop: CASSEIGGQGARQPQHF. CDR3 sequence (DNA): TGTGCCAGCAGTGAAATTGGAGGACAGGGGGCTCGTCAGCCCCAGCATTTT.

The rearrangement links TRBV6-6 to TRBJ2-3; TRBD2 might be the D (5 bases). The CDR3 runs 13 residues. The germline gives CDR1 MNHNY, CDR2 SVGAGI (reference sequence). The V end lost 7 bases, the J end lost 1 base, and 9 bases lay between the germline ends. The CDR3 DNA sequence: TGTGCCAGCAAGGACTCCGGCACAGATACGCAGTATTTT. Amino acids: CASKDSGTDTQYF.

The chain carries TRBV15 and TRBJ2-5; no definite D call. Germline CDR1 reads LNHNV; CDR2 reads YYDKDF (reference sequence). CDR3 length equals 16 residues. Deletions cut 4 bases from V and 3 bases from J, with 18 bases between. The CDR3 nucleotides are TGTGCCACCAGCAACCCTCAAGTACAAAGTAAAGAGACCCAGTACTTC. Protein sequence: CATSNPQVQSKETQYF.

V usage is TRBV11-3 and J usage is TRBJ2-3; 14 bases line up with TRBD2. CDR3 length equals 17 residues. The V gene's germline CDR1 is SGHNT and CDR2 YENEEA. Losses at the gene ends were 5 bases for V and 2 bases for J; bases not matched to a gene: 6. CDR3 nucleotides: TGTGCCAGCAGCCCAGGACTAGCGGGGGGCCACACAGATACGCAGTATTTT. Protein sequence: CASSPGLAGGHTDTQYF. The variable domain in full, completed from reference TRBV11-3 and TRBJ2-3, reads EAGVVQSPRYKIIEKKQPVAFWCNPISGHNTLYWYLQNLGQGPELLIRYENEEAVDDSQLPKDRFSAERLKGVDSTLKIQPAELGDSAVYLCASSPGLAGGHTDTQYFGPGTRLTVL.

For the CDR3, the DNA is TGTGCCAGTAGCGGGGGGTCTGAATATTCACCCCTCCACTTT. It encodes CASSGGSEYSPLHF. The rearrangement joins TRBV19 to TRBJ1-6; D may be TRBD1 (5 bases). CDR1 LNHDA and CDR2 SQIVND come from the germline V gene (reference sequence). V was clipped by 6 bases and J by 8 bases, with 14 bases between them. CDR3 length equals 14 residues.

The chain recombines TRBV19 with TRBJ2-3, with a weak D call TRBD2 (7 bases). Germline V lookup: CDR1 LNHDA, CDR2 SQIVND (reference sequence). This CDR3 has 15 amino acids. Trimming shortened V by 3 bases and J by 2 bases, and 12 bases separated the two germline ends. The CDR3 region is CASSMGGPSTDTQYF. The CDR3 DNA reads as TGTGCCAGTAGTATGGGGGGGCCTTCCACAGATACGCAGTATTTT. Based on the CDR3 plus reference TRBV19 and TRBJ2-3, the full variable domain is DGGITQSPKYLFRKEGQNVTLSCEQNLNHDAMYWYRQDPGQGLRLIYYSQIVNDFQKGDIAEGYSVSREKKESFPLTVTSAQKNPTAFYLCASSMGGPSTDTQYFGPGTRLTVL.

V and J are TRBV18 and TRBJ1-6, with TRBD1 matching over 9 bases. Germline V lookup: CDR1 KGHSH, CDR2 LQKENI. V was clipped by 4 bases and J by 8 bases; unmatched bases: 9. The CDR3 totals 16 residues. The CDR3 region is CASSLNLGTGYSPLHF. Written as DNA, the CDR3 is TGTGCCAGCTCACTCAACCTGGGGACAGGGTATTCACCCCTCCACTTT.

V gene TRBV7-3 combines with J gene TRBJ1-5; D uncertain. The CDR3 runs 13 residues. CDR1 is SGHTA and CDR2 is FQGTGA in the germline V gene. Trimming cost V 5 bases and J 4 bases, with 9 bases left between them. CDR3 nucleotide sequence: TGTGCCAGCAGCGCGGACCGAAATCAGCCCCAGCATTTT. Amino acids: CASSADRNQPQHF.

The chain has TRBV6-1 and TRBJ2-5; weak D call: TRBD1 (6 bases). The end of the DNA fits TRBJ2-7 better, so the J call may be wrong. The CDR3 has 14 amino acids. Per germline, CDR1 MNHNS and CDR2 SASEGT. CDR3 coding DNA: TGTGCCAGCATGCGGACCCAGACAGGCTACGAGCAGTACTTC. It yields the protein CASMRTQTGYEQYF.

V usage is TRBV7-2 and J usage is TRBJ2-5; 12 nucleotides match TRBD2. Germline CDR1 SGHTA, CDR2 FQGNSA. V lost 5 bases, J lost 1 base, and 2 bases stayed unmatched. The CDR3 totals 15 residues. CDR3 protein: CASSTTSGGQETQYF. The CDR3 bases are TGTGCCAGCAGCACGACTAGCGGGGGCCAAGAGACCCAGTACTTC. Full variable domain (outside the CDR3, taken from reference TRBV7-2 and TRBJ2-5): GAGVSQSPSNKVTEKGKDVELRCDPISGHTALYWYRQSLGQGLEFLIYFQGNSAPDKSGLPSDRFSAERTGGSVSTLTIQRTQQEDSAVYLCASSTTSGGQETQYFGPGTRLLVL.